This is a list of T cell receptor beta chains from one sample in a study of graft-versus-host responses after intestinal transplantation. Sequenced by immunoSEQ multiplex PCR; TCRdb stores in-frame clones only, minus some. The sample includes 45,000 or so clones, more than 85% of them seen just once. Sequenced material: PBMCs, taken 524 days after transplant. The source is a human patient who received an intestinal transplant, so some T cells may come from the graft donor. Both conserved end residues are part of each CDR3. The D gene is left open where the match is weak. Expanded clones get a size class; other rows say once, few or many, or leave the size out.

.,TRBV28,TRBJ2-7,.,TGTGCCAGCAGTTTTGTGGGGTCAAGGGAGCAGTACTTC,CASSFVGSREQYF
.,TRBV6-1,TRBJ2-1,.,TGTGCCAGCAGTGAAGACTGGTTTCAAGTTCGTGAGCAGTTCTTC,CASSEDWFQVREQFF
.,TRBV5-1,TRBJ1-2,once,TGCGCCAGCAGCTTGGGGACAGTCTATGGCTACACCTTC,CASSLGTVYGYTF
.,TRBV29-1,TRBJ2-3,.,TGCAGCGTTACCGGGGGCGGGTCAGATACGCAGTATTTT,CSVTGGGSDTQYF
.,TRBV2,TRBJ2-1,.,TGTGCCAGCCCCTTAGGGTCCAGCAATGAGCAGTTCTTC,CASPLGSSNEQFF
TRBD1,TRBV28,TRBJ1-5,.,TGTGCCAGCAGTTTTCCGGGACAGGGAGGGGGCAATCAGCCCCAGCATTTT,CASSFPGQGGGNQPQHF
.,TRBV7-2,TRBJ2-3,once,TGTGCCAGCAGCGAGAGCACAGATACGCAGTATTTT,CASSESTDTQYF
TRBD2,TRBV11-2,TRBJ2-7,.,TGTGCCAGCAGCTCTTCGACGACGGGACTAGCGGTCCACTCCTACGAGCAGTACTTC,CASSSSTTGLAVHSYEQYF
.,TRBV5-1,TRBJ1-2,few,TGCGCCAGCAGCTTGGGGTCAGGGTCTAACTATGGCTACACCTTC,CASSLGSGSNYGYTF
.,TRBV6-5,TRBJ2-7,.,TGTGCCAGCAGTGAAACAGGCGGAGGTAACTTC,CASSETGGGNF
.,TRBV19,TRBJ2-5,.,TGTGCCAGTAGTATAGATGTGTCGGCCCTCGGGGAGACCCAGTACTTC,CASSIDVSALGETQYF
TRBD2,TRBV5-1,TRBJ2-3,.,TGCGCCAGCACGAGCTTACCGGGGGGGCCGGATACGCAGTATTTT,CASTSLPGGPDTQYF
.,TRBV10-3,TRBJ2-2,.,TGTGCCATCACCCAGGACCCTCTCACTACCGGGGAGCTGTTTTTT,CAITQDPLTTGELFF
.,TRBV6-6,TRBJ1-1,.,TGTGCCAGCAGTTACCTCGGGGGGAACACTGAAGCTTTCTTT,CASSYLGGNTEAFF
.,TRBV5-1,TRBJ2-7,few,TGCGCCAGCAGCCGCGTAGGGGCGGGGAGCTCCTACGAGCAGTACTTC,CASSRVGAGSSYEQYF
TRBD2,TRBV5-4,TRBJ2-3,.,TGTGCCAGCAGCCTCCCCGGAGCGGGAGTAGATACGCAGTATTTT,CASSLPGAGVDTQYF
.,TRBV6-8,TRBJ2-1,.,TGTGCCAGCTGGCGGGCCGTTTACAATGAGCAGTTCTTC,CASWRAVYNEQFF
.,TRBV10-3,TRBJ1-1,.,TGTGCCATCAGTGAGGTAGGGGTTGAAGCTTTCTTT,CAISEVGVEAFF
.,TRBV19,TRBJ2-7,.,TGTGCCAGTAGTATTGGGACCTTTCCCTACGAGCAGTACTTC,CASSIGTFPYEQYF
.,TRBV7-2,TRBJ1-4,once,TGTGCCAGCAGCTTAGACCCGGGAGTGGGTGAAAAACTGTTTTTT,CASSLDPGVGEKLFF
TRBD2,TRBV5-1,TRBJ2-1,few,TGCGCCAGCAGCTTGGACGCGGCTAGCGGGCGCCACAATGAGCAGTTCTTC,CASSLDAASGRHNEQFF
TRBD1,TRBV19,TRBJ2-5,once,TGTGCCAGTAGTATAAGCCAGACAGGGAAAGAGACCCAGTACTTC,CASSISQTGKETQYF
.,TRBV6-5,TRBJ1-4,.,TGTGCCAGCAGTTACGTAGCAGAGAGGCCCAGACTGTTTTTT,CASSYVAERPRLFF
TRBD1,TRBV7-2,TRBJ1-5,.,TGTGCCAGCAGCCGACAGGGTAGCAATCAGCCCCAGCATTTT,CASSRQGSNQPQHF
TRBD2,TRBV9,TRBJ2-7,.,TGTGCCAGCAGCTCAGGGACTAGCGCCTCCTCCTACGAGCAGTACTTC,CASSSGTSASSYEQYF
.,TRBV28,TRBJ2-7,.,TGTGCCAGCAGTTTCGGGGACGGCTACGAGCAGTACTTC,CASSFGDGYEQYF
.,TRBV6-5,TRBJ2-7,.,TGTGCCAGCAGGAGTGGCTCCTACGAGCAGTACTTC,CASRSGSYEQYF
.,TRBV6-1,TRBJ2-7,.,TGTGCCAGCAGTGAAGGCCCGGGGCATAAGTACTTC,CASSEGPGHKYF
.,TRBV27,TRBJ2-1,.,TGTGCCAGCAGACGACTGGACCCGTACAATGAGCAGTTCTTC,CASRRLDPYNEQFF
.,TRBV28,TRBJ2-3,.,TGTGCCAGCAGTTTACTTCGTCTCGACCGCACAGATACGCAGTATTTT,CASSLLRLDRTDTQYF
.,TRBV7-2,TRBJ2-7,.,TGTGCCAGCAGCTTCGGCGACTACGAGCAGTACTTC,CASSFGDYEQYF
.,TRBV27,TRBJ1-2,.,TGTGCCAGCAGTTTAGGCCCCGGCGGGGGTGGCTACACCTTC,CASSLGPGGGGYTF
.,TRBV10-1,TRBJ2-3,.,TGCGCCAGCAGTGATTGGGGGAAGGCAGATACGCAGTATTTT,CASSDWGKADTQYF
.,TRBV28,TRBJ1-5,.,TGTGCCAGCAGTTTTGGGCCTACGGGGAGCAATCAGCCCCAGCATTTT,CASSFGPTGSNQPQHF
.,TRBV7-9,TRBJ2-2,.,TGTGCCAGCAGCTTAAAGACGAGTACCGGGGAGCTGTTTTTT,CASSLKTSTGELFF
TRBD1,TRBV7-6,TRBJ1-6,.,TGTGCCAGCAGCTTGGGGGGACAGAGCTATCCCCTCCACTTT,CASSLGGQSYPLHF
.,TRBV15,TRBJ1-1,.,TGTGCCACCAGCAGAGATCCTTGGGGAGCCCTGAACACTGAAGCTTTCTTT,CATSRDPWGALNTEAFF
TRBD1,TRBV28,TRBJ2-3,.,TGTGCCAGCAGTTCCCGGACAGGGGGAGGGGGCACAGATACGCAGTATTTT,CASSSRTGGGGTDTQYF
TRBD2,TRBV5-6,TRBJ2-1,.,TGTGCCAGCAGCCCTACGACTAGCGGGATCGGAAACAATGAGCAGTTCTTC,CASSPTTSGIGNNEQFF
TRBD1,TRBV7-8,TRBJ2-1,.,TGTGCCAGCAGCTTAGTGCGGGGGACAGGGAGGACGTCTGGGAATGAGCAGTTCTTC,CASSLVRGTGRTSGNEQFF
TRBD2,TRBV6-4,TRBJ2-1,once,TGTGCCAGCAGTCTCTCAACTAGCGGGGCCTGCAATGAGCAGTTCTTC,CASSLSTSGACNEQFF
TRBD1,TRBV9,TRBJ2-4,.,TGTGCCAGCAGCGCCGGAGGACAGGGGGAAAACATTCAGTACTTC,CASSAGGQGENIQYF